These 10 T cell receptor beta chains share one sample of origin, sequenced in a study of shared clonotypes between healthy human individuals. Profiled with immunoSEQ multiplex PCR; TCRdb holds only in-frame clones, not every one. Of over 850,000 clones listed, about 80% are singletons. Source material: memory CD4+ T cells from PBMCs. Indicated subset: CD45RA-negative fraction. These TCRs come from a man aged 18 to 35 in good health. Some clones in this sample may be carry-over from other donors' samples.

The V call is TRBV5-1, the J call TRBJ2-3; D might be TRBD1 (5 bases). This CDR3 contains 15 residues. The V and J ends lost 0 bases and 3 bases respectively, with 11 bases between them. Germline V lookup: CDR1 SGHRS, CDR2 YFSETQ. CDR3 protein: CASSLGAQGTDTQYF. The CDR3 DNA reads TGCGCCAGCAGCTTGGGGGCCCAGGGAACAGATACGCAGTATTTT. Complete variable domain (other parts from reference TRBV5-1 and TRBJ2-3): KAGVTQTPRYLIKTRGQQVTLSCSPISGHRSVSWYQQTPGQGLQFLFEYFSETQRNKGNFPGRFSGRQFSNSRSEMNVSTLELGDSALYLCASSLGAQGTDTQYFGPGTRLTVL.

The chain recombines TRBV5-8 with TRBJ1-5; 9 bases agree with TRBD1. V lost 4 bases, J lost 7 bases, and 9 bases stayed unmatched. The CDR3 runs to 15 residues. Germline V gene sequence: CDR1 SGHTS, CDR2 YDEGEE. CDR3 sequence (DNA): TGTGCCAGCAGCCCGGGGACAGGGATGTGGCAGCCCCAGCATTTT. Protein: CASSPGTGMWQPQHF.

The gene calls are TRBV5-4 and TRBJ2-7, with a weak D call TRBD1 (5 bases). The CDR3 length is 12 residues. The germline CDR1 and CDR2 sequences are SGHNT and YYREEE (reference sequence). V lost 4 bases to trimming and J lost 10 bases, with 15 bases between them. CDR3 protein: CASSLPGQGQYF. In nucleotides, the CDR3 is TGTGCCAGCAGCCTCCCCGGGCAGGGTCAGTACTTC.

The chain carries TRBV27 and TRBJ1-1, with D possibly matching TRBD1 (5 bases). Germline V gene lookup returns CDR1 MNHEY and CDR2 SMNVEV (reference sequence). The CDR3 has 14 residues. The V end was cut by 3 bases, the J end by 3 bases, with 11 bases between. CDR3 bases: TGTGCCAGCAGTTTCCAGACCAGGGACACTGAAGCTTTCTTT. Translated, it gives CASSFQTRDTEAFF.

The chain recombines TRBV4-3 with TRBJ2-3, with 9 bases identical to TRBD2. The CDR3 covers 15 residues. V was clipped by 1 base and J by 8 bases; unmatched bases: 7. CDR1 LGHNA and CDR2 YSLEER come from the germline V gene. Here the CDR3 DNA reads TGCGCCAGCAGCCAAGGGACCAGGCGGGGGGGTACGCAGTATTTT. Amino acid sequence: CASSQGTRRGGTQYF.

About this clone: Other DNA sequences in the sample encode the same CDR3. The chain employs TRBV5-1 and TRBJ1-2; a weak D match, TRBD1 (6 bases). CDR3 length: 13 amino acids. In germline, CDR1 is SGHRS, CDR2 YFSETQ. Trimming removed 3 bases from V and 2 bases from J, with 8 bases in between. As DNA, the CDR3 is TGCGCCAGCAGCTCCGGACAGAACTATGGCTACACCTTC. Residues: CASSSGQNYGYTF. Using reference TRBV5-1 and TRBJ1-2 for the parts outside the CDR3, the full variable domain is KAGVTQTPRYLIKTRGQQVTLSCSPISGHRSVSWYQQTPGQGLQFLFEYFSETQRNKGNFPGRFSGRQFSNSRSEMNVSTLELGDSALYLCASSSGQNYGYTFGSGTRLTVV.

The genes are TRBV2 and TRBJ2-5; D is possibly TRBD2 (6 bases). Germline CDR1 SNHLY, CDR2 FYNNEI. The CDR3 spans 15 residues. V lost 5 bases and J lost 1, with 14 bases in between. Written as DNA, the CDR3 is TGTGCCAGCAGTTTACTAGCCGTTAGCCAAGAGACCCAGTACTTC. Translating it yields CASSLLAVSQETQYF.

The chain couples TRBV28 to TRBJ2-3, with D perhaps matching TRBD2 (7 bases). Trimming took 8 bases from V and 5 from J, leaving 20 bases between them. CDR1 and CDR2 from the germline V gene are MDHEN and SYDVKM. This CDR3 comprises 15 residues. Written as DNA, the CDR3 is TGTGCCAGCTTGGTCGGCGGGAGAGGGGGAGATACGCAGTATTTT. This translates into CASLVGGRGGDTQYF.

The chain is built from TRBV11-2 and TRBJ2-1; D may correspond to TRBD1 or TRBD2 (6 bases each). V lost 6 bases to trimming and J lost 5 bases, with 17 bases between them. The CDR3 is 15 amino acids. CDR1 SGHAT and CDR2 FQNNGV come from the germline V gene. This chain's CDR3 is CASRPNQGTHNEQFF. CDR3 nucleotides: TGTGCCAGCAGACCAAACCAGGGGACTCACAATGAGCAGTTCTTC.

The genes are TRBV4-1 and TRBJ1-5; 7 nucleotides line up with TRBD1. The trim removed 1 base at V and 7 bases at J, leaving 13 bases unmatched. Per the germline V gene, CDR1 is MGHRA and CDR2 is YSYEKL. This CDR3 comprises 17 residues. The DNA for the CDR3 is TGCGCCAGCAGCCAAGGGACAGGAAGAGGGTTCAACCAGCCCCAGCATTTT. Protein sequence: CASSQGTGRGFNQPQHF.